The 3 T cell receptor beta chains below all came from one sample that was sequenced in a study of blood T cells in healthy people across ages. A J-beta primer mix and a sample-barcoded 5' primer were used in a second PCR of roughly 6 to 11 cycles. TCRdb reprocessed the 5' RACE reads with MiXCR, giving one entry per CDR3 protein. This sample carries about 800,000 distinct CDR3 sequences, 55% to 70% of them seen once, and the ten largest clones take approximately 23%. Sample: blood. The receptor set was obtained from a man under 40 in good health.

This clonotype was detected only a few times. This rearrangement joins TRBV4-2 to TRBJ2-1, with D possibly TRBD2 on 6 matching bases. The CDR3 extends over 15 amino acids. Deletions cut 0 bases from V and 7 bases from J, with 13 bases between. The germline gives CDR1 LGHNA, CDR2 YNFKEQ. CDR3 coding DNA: TGTGCCAGCAGCCAAGAAGGGGCAGGGAGGAATGAGCAGTTCTTC. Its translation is CASSQEGAGRNEQFF.

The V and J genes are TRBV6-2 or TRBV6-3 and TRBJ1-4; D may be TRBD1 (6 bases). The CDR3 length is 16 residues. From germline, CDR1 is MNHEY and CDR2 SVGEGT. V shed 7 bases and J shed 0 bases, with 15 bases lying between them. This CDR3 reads CASTGWTETTNEKLFF. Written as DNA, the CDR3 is TGTGCCAGCACGGGGTGGACAGAAACAACTAATGAAAAACTGTTTTTT.

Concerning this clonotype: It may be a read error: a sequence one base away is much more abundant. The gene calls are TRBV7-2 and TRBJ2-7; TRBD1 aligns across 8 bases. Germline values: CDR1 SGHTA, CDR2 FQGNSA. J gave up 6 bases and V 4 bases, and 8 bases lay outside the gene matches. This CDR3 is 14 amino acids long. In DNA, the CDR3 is TGTGCCAGCAGCTCCCGACAGGGGAGCTGCGAGCAGTACTTC. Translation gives CASSSRQGSCEQYF. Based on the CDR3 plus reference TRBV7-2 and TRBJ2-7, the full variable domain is GAGVSQSPSNKVTEKGKDVELRCDPISGHTALYWYRQSLGQGLEFLIYFQGNSAPDKSGLPSDRFSAERTGGSVSTLTIQRTQQEDSAVYLCASSSRQGSCEQYFGPGTRLTVT.